The rows below give T cell receptor beta chains drawn from one sample of a study of blood T cells in healthy people across ages. TCRdb itself ran the 5' RACE reads through MiXCR, one entry per CDR3 protein. The sample lists over 600,000 distinct CDR3 sequences; about 61% were seen once. The sequenced sample consisted of blood. The source of these receptors is a man in his forties or fifties in good health. CDR3s leave out the opening cysteine and the closing phenylalanine or tryptophan. D genes are given only for firm matches.

TRBV20-1,NA,13,TRBJ1-5,SARPTTGSNQPQH
TRBV9,TRBD2,16,TRBJ2-7,ASGDSGTSGWSYNEQY
TRBV20-1,NA,8,TRBJ1-4,SAQGTELF
TRBV7-7,TRBD2,14,TRBJ2-2,ASSHGLAGGTGELF
TRBV27,NA,13,TRBJ2-5,ASSFTTRGSETQY
TRBV11-2,NA,15,TRBJ2-1,ASSLVASGPLGRGQF
TRBV3-1,NA,12,TRBJ2-3,ASSHLRSTDTQY
TRBV7-9,NA,9,TRBJ2-4,AGSFMAEQY
TRBV29-1,TRBD2,15,TRBJ2-3,SVGSAAVAGITDTQY
TRBV27,NA,12,TRBJ1-2,ASSFSGAPYGYT
TRBV10-3,NA,17,TRBJ2-1,AISESTGGVQGLSNEQF
TRBV6-8,NA,14,TRBJ2-7,ASREGNEAGAYEQY
TRBV29-1,NA,11,TRBJ2-7,SVDSTAGSEQY
TRBV5-1,NA,13,TRBJ2-5,ASSSQTATKETQY
TRBV7-8,NA,11,TRBJ2-1,ASSFPGFDEQF
TRBV20-1,NA,13,TRBJ2-2,SARAGPTNTGELF
TRBV11-3,NA,13,NA,ASSLGPNPLETQY
TRBV29-1,TRBD2,11,TRBJ2-3,SASGTSGDTQY
TRBV28,NA,11,TRBJ2-7,ASSAGFDNEQY
TRBV20-1,TRBD1,16,TRBJ2-1,SAPSGGQRGTRHNEQF
TRBV7-9,TRBD2,14,TRBJ2-3,ASKSGRAGGTDTQY
TRBV29-1,TRBD1,10,TRBJ2-5,SVPRGRETQY
TRBV9,NA,14,TRBJ2-7,ASSVLRQALIYEQY
TRBV6-5,TRBD1,13,NA,ASRPSGTGAYEQY
TRBV20-1,NA,15,NA,SARGLEGPRSSDEQY
TRBV5-1,NA,12,TRBJ2-7,ASSLGLQTYEQY
TRBV7-2,NA,15,TRBJ1-4,ASSLVPRTATNEKLF
TRBV13,NA,13,TRBJ2-7,ASSSQGASGYEQY
TRBV7-3,NA,13,TRBJ2-6,ASSFENFGANVLT
TRBV5-1,NA,11,NA,ASSPTTSYEQY
TRBV12-3/TRBV12-4,TRBD1,13,TRBJ1-4,ASSPDRAGNEKLF
TRBV7-2,TRBD1,13,TRBJ1-5,ASSLTRDRRQPQH
TRBV10-2,NA,10,TRBJ1-2,ASNGGDYGYT
TRBV6-6,TRBD1,13,TRBJ2-7,ASSQGQGDLYEQY
TRBV5-1,TRBD1,14,TRBJ2-3,ASSLSGGRGTDTQY
TRBV7-2,TRBD2,15,TRBJ2-1,ASSFPPGLAPNNEQF
TRBV5-6,NA,12,TRBJ2-7,ASSLDRLSYEQY
TRBV9,NA,12,TRBJ2-3,ASNRLGGTDTQY
TRBV20-1,TRBD1,12,NA,SASRTGVPETQY
TRBV27,TRBD2,14,TRBJ2-1,ASSFPPGGGTNEQF
TRBV6-2/TRBV6-3,NA,12,TRBJ2-5,ARRPVALYNEQY
TRBV3-1,NA,10,TRBJ2-5,ASSQGAKTQY
TRBV29-1,NA,12,TRBJ1-4,SVEDQGEREKLF
TRBV5-1,TRBD2,14,TRBJ2-7,ASSLEWREAGYEQY